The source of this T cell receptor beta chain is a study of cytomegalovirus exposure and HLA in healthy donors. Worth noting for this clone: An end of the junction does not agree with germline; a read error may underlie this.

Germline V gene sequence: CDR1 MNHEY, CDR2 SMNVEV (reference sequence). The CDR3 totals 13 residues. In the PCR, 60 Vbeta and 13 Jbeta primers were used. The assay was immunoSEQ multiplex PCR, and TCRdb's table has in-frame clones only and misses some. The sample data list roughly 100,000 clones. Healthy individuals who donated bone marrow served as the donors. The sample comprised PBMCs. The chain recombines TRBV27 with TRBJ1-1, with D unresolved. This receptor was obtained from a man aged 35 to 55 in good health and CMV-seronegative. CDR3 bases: TGTGCCGGCAGTTTTAAAGCAACCACTGAAGCTTTCTTT. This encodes CAGSFKATTEAFF.